The source of this T cell receptor (beta chain) is a study of CD8+ T cells in alopecia areata. Overall study results and limits: Expanded CD8+ clones among the top 100, as well as scalp clonality, were significantly decreased by tofacitinib.

As for treatment: oral pan-JAK inhibitor, 5-10 mg twice daily. Individuals with alopecia areata gave both lesional scalp punch biopsies and peripheral blood for collection. Sorting separated CD4+ and CD8+ T cells out of PBMCs. The authors extracted RNA and reverse transcribed it into cDNA as the sequencing template. The method was immunoSEQ multiplex PCR; TCRdb's version includes in-frame clones alone and lacks a portion of them. The data contain about 190,000 clones, roughly three fifths of them singletons. This clone was observed a handful of times. Its antigen is as yet unknown. Germline V gives CDR1 SNHLY, CDR2 FYNNEI. The CDR3 totals 15 residues. V lost 7 bases, J lost 0 bases, and 15 bases lay in between.

Sequencing was performed on CD4+ T cells sorted from blood, taken at week 4, from a patient treated with tofacitinib. The chain recombines TRBV2 with TRBJ1-1; D is possibly TRBD1 (5 bases). The clonotype comes from a human donor with alopecia areata. CDR3 DNA: TGTGCCAGCAACAGGCCCGGGCCTATGAACACTGAAGCTTTCTTT. It yields the protein CASNRPGPMNTEAFF.